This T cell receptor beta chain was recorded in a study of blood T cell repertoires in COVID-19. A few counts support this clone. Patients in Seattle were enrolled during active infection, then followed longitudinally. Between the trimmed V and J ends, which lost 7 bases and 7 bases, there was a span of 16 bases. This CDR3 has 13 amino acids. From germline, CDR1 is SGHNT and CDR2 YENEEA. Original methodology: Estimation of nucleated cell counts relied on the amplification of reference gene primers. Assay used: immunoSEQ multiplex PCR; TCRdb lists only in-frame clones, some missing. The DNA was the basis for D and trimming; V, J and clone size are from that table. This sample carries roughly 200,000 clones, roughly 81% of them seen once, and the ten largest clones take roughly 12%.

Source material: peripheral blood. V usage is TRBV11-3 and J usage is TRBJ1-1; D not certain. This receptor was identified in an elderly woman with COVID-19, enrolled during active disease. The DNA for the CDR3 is TGTGCCAGCACTTCACCGTTGGGCAGTGAAGCTTTCTTT. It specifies CASTSPLGSEAFF.